This T cell receptor beta chain was observed in a study of shared clonotypes between healthy human individuals. The CDR3 is 19 amino acids. The V and J ends lost 2 bases and 5 bases, in that order; junction bases with no gene match: 21. The V gene's germline CDR1 is SGHDT and CDR2 YYEEEE. About this clone: Its antigen is not known.

Profiling relied on immunoSEQ multiplex PCR, and the TCRdb table lists in-frame clones only, not all of them. The sample shows roughly 2 million clones, 90% to 96% of them seen only once. The donors were all Caucasian adults (living in Nashville, Tennessee). The authors divided CD4+ cells into CD45RA+ naive and CD45RA-negative memory subsets. Whole-study findings and limits: Collection of samples was limited to blood; tissue repertoires likely differ. Estimated clonotype richness was generally higher in naive than memory subsets.

This receptor was taken from a man aged 18 to 29 in good health. Sequenced input: naive CD4+ T cells sorted from blood. Subset reported: CD45RA+ positively selected. The chain uses TRBV5-6 and TRBJ2-5; 7 positions match TRBD2. The CDR3 DNA follows: TGTGCCAGCAGCTTCATTTGGTCGGGAGGACCCCCACGGAGGGAGACCCAGTACTTC. Translating gives CASSFIWSGGPPRRETQYF.